This T cell receptor beta chain was retrieved from a study of Ad26.COV2.S vaccination and SARS-CoV-2 variants. Study details: Ad26.COV2.S shots went into the muscle once or twice, 56 days apart. Study-level results: Total T cell responses may have been underestimated by the TCR breadth and depth analyses. Comparability of non-spike TCR breadth was observed across vaccine and placebo recipients.

Libraries were prepared by immunoSEQ multiplex PCR; TCRdb keeps only in-frame clonotypes and omits some of them. The table includes roughly 380,000 clones, roughly 90% detected once. This clone was observed a single time. Antigen specificity is unknown. V dropped 0 bases and J dropped 0; count of bases not matched to a gene: 2. CDR1 is SGDLS and CDR2 is YYNGEE in the germline V gene. The CDR3 runs to 16 residues. Treatment indicated: 15 to 20 received Ad26.COV2.S at low or high dose, single or two shots; several received placebo; per-sample allocation not given. Day 63 following the first vaccine or placebo injection was when the samples were taken.

The sample here was peripheral blood, taken in a trial of Ad26.COV2.S vaccine versus placebo. The chain carries TRBV9 and TRBJ2-2; 7 bases are shared with TRBD1. This TCR was sampled from a person between 18 and 65 years old who received the Ad26.COV2.S COVID-19 vaccine or a placebo. The DNA of the CDR3 is TGTGCCAGCAGCGTAGAGGGGGCCGCGAACACCGGGGAGCTGTTTTTT. This codes for CASSVEGAANTGELFF.